Below, 23 T cell receptor beta chains from the same sample are listed, as sequenced in a study of HIV-infected children after antiretroviral therapy interruption. The TCR library was built from RNA with a 3' RACE protocol and unique molecular identifiers. Via MiXCR, TCRdb re-called the 3' RACE reads, giving one row per CDR3 protein. The sample comprises more than 35,000 distinct CDR3 sequences, approximately 6.1% of which are singletons, and more than 0.85% rests with the top ten. Treatment reported: PENTA 11 planned treatment interruption arm or continuous ART arm. The starting material was CD45RA+ CD4+ T cells from PBMCs, pooled from several time points, obtained from a donor given antiretroviral therapy, either interrupted or continuous. Indicated subset: naive CD4+ CD45RA+ CD45RO- T cells. The receptors here all came from a pool of human donors with HIV.

The chain carries TRBV30 and TRBJ1-2, with D uncertain. Germline V gene sequence: CDR1 GTSNPN, CDR2 SVGIG (reference sequence). Trimming removed 2 bases at V and 3 bases at J, with 16 bases between. The CDR3 loop spans 15 amino acids. The CDR3 region has the DNA TGTGCCTGGAGTATCTCGGCGTCGGGTTACTATGGCTACACCTTC. This sequence encodes CAWSISASGYYGYTF.

This clonotype has ten or more counts. The DNA for the CDR3 is TGTGCCAGCATGAACGGGGCCCGAGATACGCAGTATTTT. Translating it yields CASMNGARDTQYF. The chain combines TRBV2 with TRBJ2-3; D is perhaps TRBD1 or TRBD2 (5 bases each). Looked up from germline, CDR1 is SNHLY and CDR2 is FYNNEI. There are 13 residues in the CDR3. V shed 7 bases and J shed 5 bases, with 13 bases lying between them.

This clonotype was seen ten or more times. The chain has TRBV23-1 and TRBJ2-4; maybe TRBD1 (6 bases). TRBV23-1 is classed as an ORF, of uncertain function. V was trimmed by 0 bases and J by 0 bases, leaving 12 bases between them. The CDR3 consists of 17 residues. CDR3 in DNA: TGCGCCAGCAGTCAATCGGGGACACCTTTAGCCAAAAACATTCAGTACTTC. Protein sequence: CASSQSGTPLAKNIQYF.

This clonotype occurred many times. The chain recombines TRBV14 with TRBJ2-7; 7 nucleotides line up with TRBD2. The CDR3 consists of 13 residues. CDR1 is SGHDN, CDR2 FVKESK, per germline. V was clipped by 4 bases and J by 1 base; unmatched bases: 1. The CDR3: CASSPAGSYEQYF. The CDR3 bases are TGTGCCAGCAGCCCAGCGGGGTCCTACGAGCAGTACTTC.

The chain has TRBV12-3 or TRBV12-4 and TRBJ1-4; the D is unclear. The CDR3 loop spans 12 amino acids. The germline V and J ends were trimmed by 6 bases and 16 bases, with 18 bases remaining between them. The CDR3 DNA reads TGTGCCAGCAGCAGATACACCGGTTCGAAGTTTTTT. Amino acid sequence: CASSRYTGSKFF.

Ten or more counts support this clonotype. The chain couples TRBV7-6 to TRBJ2-7; D gene ambiguous. V gave up 3 bases and J gave up 0 bases, with 9 bases separating them. Looked up from germline, CDR1 is SGHVS and CDR2 is FNYEAQ. This CDR3 has 14 amino acids. The CDR3: CASSLVLRSYEQYF. Written as DNA, the CDR3 is TGTGCCAGCAGCTTGGTTCTTCGCTCCTACGAGCAGTACTTC.

This clonotype has a count of ten or more. The chain recombines TRBV6-5 with TRBJ2-7; D may be TRBD1 (7 bases). The CDR3 consists of 22 residues. Germline assignment: CDR1 MNHEY and CDR2 SVGAGI. V lost 0 bases, J lost 3 bases, and 33 bases lay in between. For the CDR3, the DNA is TGTGCCAGCAGTTACTCTGAAGGACAGGTCGGCGCGGGGCCCTTACCGTGCTACGAGCAGTACTTC. Amino acids: CASSYSEGQVGAGPLPCYEQYF.

This clonotype has ten or more counts. The chain recombines TRBV10-3 with TRBJ2-3; 9 nucleotides match TRBD1. V gave up 7 bases and J gave up 5 bases; unmatched junction bases: 4. Germline CDR1 is ENHRY and CDR2 is SYGVKD. This CDR3 is built from 13 residues. The CDR3 loop reads CAITGTGQDTQYF. The CDR3 DNA sequence: TGTGCCATCACCGGGACAGGGCAAGATACGCAGTATTTT.

This rearrangement joins TRBV15 to TRBJ1-1; 7 positions match TRBD1. Germline V gives CDR1 LNHNV, CDR2 YYDKDF (reference sequence). The junction had 7 bases not matched to a gene; V was cut back by 5 bases and J by 4 bases. This CDR3 is 14 amino acids long. CDR3 in DNA: TGTGCCACCAGCGCTCAGGGGGTTCGCACTGAAGCTTTCTTT. It encodes CATSAQGVRTEAFF.

The V call is TRBV10-3, the J call TRBJ2-5; D possibly uses TRBD1 or TRBD2 (5 bases each). Germline V lookup: CDR1 ENHRY, CDR2 SYGVKD. This CDR3 is built from 16 residues. V was trimmed by 4 bases and J by 4 bases, leaving 19 bases between them. In nucleotides, the CDR3 is TGTGCCATCAGTGCCGCCGGGACCACTGGGGGAGAGACCCAGTACTTC. As protein: CAISAAGTTGGETQYF.

This clonotype was seen at least ten times. The V call is TRBV10-3, the J call TRBJ2-5; possibly TRBD1 or TRBD2 for D (5 bases each). V was pared by 4 bases and J by 6 bases, with 15 bases between. The CDR3 is 14 residues long. The germline V gene has CDR1 ENHRY and CDR2 SYGVKD. The CDR3 DNA sequence: TGTGCCATCAGTGGAGAGGGACCTATCCAGACCCAGTACTTC. Translating gives CAISGEGPIQTQYF.

The rearrangement uses TRBV24-1 and TRBJ2-1, with D possibly TRBD2 on 7 matching bases. CDR3 length: 12 amino acids. V was trimmed by 6 bases and J by 10 bases, leaving 12 bases between them. Germline-derived CDR1 and CDR2 are KGHDR and SFDVKD. The CDR3 protein is CATSRGRGEQFF. The CDR3 nucleotides read TGTGCCACCAGTAGAGGGAGGGGGGAGCAGTTCTTC.

This clonotype was counted at least ten times. V usage is TRBV18 and J usage is TRBJ2-2, with TRBD2 identical over 8 bases. The CDR3 covers 16 residues. V trimming: 3 bases; J trimming: 4 bases; junction bases outside the gene matches: 7. Per germline, CDR1 KGHSH and CDR2 LQKENI. CDR3 loop: CASSPSSGGPTGELFF. The CDR3 DNA reads as TGTGCCAGCTCACCGAGCAGCGGGGGCCCCACCGGGGAGCTGTTTTTT.

This clonotype was seen repeatedly, ten times or more. J is TRBJ2-6 and V is TRBV12-3 or TRBV12-4; D is ambiguous. The CDR3 is 17 residues long. Trimming shortened V by 7 bases and J by 1 base, and 17 bases separated the two germline ends. CDR3 bases: TGTGCCAGCACCCCGGGTCGAAGAGAGTCTGGGGCCAACGTCCTGACTTTC. Its translation: CASTPGRRESGANVLTF.

This clonotype appeared many times. The J gene is TRBJ2-1, the V gene TRBV5-1; D ambiguous. Germline lookup yields CDR1 SGHRS and CDR2 YFSETQ. The CDR3 is 16 amino acids. The V and J ends lost 4 bases and 0 bases respectively, with 14 bases between them. DNA for the CDR3: TGCGCCAGCAGCACGACCTTGCACCTCTCCTACAATGAGCAGTTCTTC. This translates into CASSTTLHLSYNEQFF. Variable domain in full (rest from reference TRBV5-1 and TRBJ2-1): KAGVTQTPRYLIKTRGQQVTLSCSPISGHRSVSWYQQTPGQGLQFLFEYFSETQRNKGNFPGRFSGRQFSNSRSEMNVSTLELGDSALYLCASSTTLHLSYNEQFFGPGTRLTVL.

DNA of the CDR3: TGTGCCAGCAGGATTAGCGGGGGGACCCGAGATACGCAGTATTTT. Translating it yields CASRISGGTRDTQYF. V gene TRBV12-3 or TRBV12-4 combines with J gene TRBJ2-3, with 10 bases matching TRBD2. Trimming at V came to 6 bases and at J to 5 bases, leaving 8 bases not matched to a gene. The CDR3 is 15 residues long.

This clonotype came up many times. The chain couples TRBV24-1 to TRBJ2-1; D gene unclear. V was cut by 4 bases and J by 3 bases, with 6 bases left in between. The CDR3 is 13 amino acids. Per the germline V gene, CDR1 is KGHDR and CDR2 is SFDVKD. The CDR3 loop reads CATSEPVYNEQFF. The CDR3 DNA is TGTGCCACCAGTGAGCCAGTCTACAATGAGCAGTTCTTC.

This clonotype occurred many times. The chain carries TRBV14 and TRBJ2-7; tentatively, D is TRBD1 (6 bases). Germline loops: CDR1 SGHDN, CDR2 FVKESK. The CDR3 is 16 residues long. V was clipped by 4 bases and J by 6 bases, with 22 bases between them. CDR3 residues: CASSPGVGPHPGEQYF. The CDR3 nucleotides are TGTGCCAGCAGCCCAGGGGTCGGGCCCCACCCGGGCGAGCAGTACTTC.

The sample holds many counts of this clonotype. V is TRBV7-8 and J is TRBJ2-7, with D unclear. The CDR3 has 12 residues. Germline-derived CDR1 and CDR2 are SGHVS and FQNEAQ. The V and J ends lost 6 bases and 0 bases respectively, with 6 bases between them. DNA for the CDR3: TGTGCCAGCAGTTCAAACTCCTACGAGCAGTACTTC. It translates to CASSSNSYEQYF.

This clonotype occurred many times. The chain links TRBV4-1 to TRBJ1-2; a possible D gene is TRBD1 (6 bases). The CDR3 spans 15 residues. Germline assignment: CDR1 MGHRA and CDR2 YSYEKL. Trimming shortened V by 1 base and J by 7 bases, and 16 bases separated the two germline ends. In DNA, the CDR3 is TGCGCCAGCAGCCAAGTAGGGCAGGGGTCACGTGGCTACACCTTC. This gives the protein CASSQVGQGSRGYTF.

This clonotype showed up many times. The chain links TRBV30 to TRBJ1-3; maybe TRBD1 (5 bases). Between the trimmed V and J ends, which lost 0 bases and 4 bases, there was a span of 10 bases. Germline V lookup: CDR1 GTSNPN, CDR2 SVGIG (reference sequence). This CDR3 comprises 14 residues. In DNA, the CDR3 is TGTGCCTGGAGTGTTCGGAACAGGGGAAACACCATATATTTT. This codes for CAWSVRNRGNTIYF.

This clonotype was seen repeatedly, ten times or more. V gene TRBV5-4 combines with J gene TRBJ2-1, with TRBD2 matching over 11 bases. Germline lookup yields CDR1 SGHNT and CDR2 YYREEE (reference sequence). This CDR3 is 16 amino acids long. V shed 1 base and J 4 bases; nucleotides not matched to a gene: 4. In DNA, the CDR3 is TGTGCCAGCAGCTTGCGTTCTAGCGGGGGGTACAATGAGCAGTTCTTC. Its translation is CASSLRSSGGYNEQFF.

Only a few counts were recorded for this clonotype. J is TRBJ2-2 and V is TRBV18, with D tentatively TRBD1 or TRBD2 (5 bases each). Germline V gene lookup returns CDR1 KGHSH and CDR2 LQKENI. The germline V and J ends were trimmed by 2 bases and 5 bases, with 15 bases remaining between them. The CDR3 is made up of 16 amino acids. The CDR3 here is CASSPRDPPGTGELFF. The CDR3 nucleotides are TGTGCCAGCTCACCAAGGGACCCACCAGGGACCGGGGAGCTGTTTTTT.